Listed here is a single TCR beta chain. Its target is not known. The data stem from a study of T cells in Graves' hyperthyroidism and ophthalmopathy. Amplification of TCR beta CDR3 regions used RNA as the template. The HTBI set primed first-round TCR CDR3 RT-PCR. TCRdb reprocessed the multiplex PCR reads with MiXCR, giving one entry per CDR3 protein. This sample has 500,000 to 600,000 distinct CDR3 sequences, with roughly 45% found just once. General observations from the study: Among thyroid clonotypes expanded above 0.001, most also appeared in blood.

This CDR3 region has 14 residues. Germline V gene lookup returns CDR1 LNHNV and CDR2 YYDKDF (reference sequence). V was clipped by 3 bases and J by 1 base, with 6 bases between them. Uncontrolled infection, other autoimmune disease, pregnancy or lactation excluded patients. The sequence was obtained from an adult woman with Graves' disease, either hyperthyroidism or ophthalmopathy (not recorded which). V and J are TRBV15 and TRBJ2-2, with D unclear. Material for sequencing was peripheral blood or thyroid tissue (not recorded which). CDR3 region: CATSRGKNTGELFF. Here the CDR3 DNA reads TGTGCCACCAGCAGGGGCAAGAACACCGGGGAGCTGTTTTTT.